This T cell receptor (beta chain) was sequenced for a study of T cell changes during pregnancy in multiple sclerosis. Libraries were prepared by immunoSEQ multiplex PCR; TCRdb keeps only in-frame clonotypes and omits some of them. The table includes roughly 38,000 clones, more than 75% detected once. This CDR3 region has 16 residues. Germline CDR1 reads SEHNR; CDR2 reads FQNEAQ (reference sequence). V shed 6 bases and J shed 1 base, with 19 bases lying between them. This clone was observed a few times. The TCR comes from a female donor with multiple sclerosis, enrolled in a pregnancy study. The chain carries TRBV7-9 and TRBJ2-7, with D tentatively TRBD2 (6 bases). Source: CD8+ T cells from peripheral blood mononuclear cells, taken in the third trimester of pregnancy. DNA for the CDR3: TGTGCCAGCAGTAAAGGGGCGGGGTGGGGTTCCTACGAGCAGTACTTC. Its protein is CASSKGAGWGSYEQYF.